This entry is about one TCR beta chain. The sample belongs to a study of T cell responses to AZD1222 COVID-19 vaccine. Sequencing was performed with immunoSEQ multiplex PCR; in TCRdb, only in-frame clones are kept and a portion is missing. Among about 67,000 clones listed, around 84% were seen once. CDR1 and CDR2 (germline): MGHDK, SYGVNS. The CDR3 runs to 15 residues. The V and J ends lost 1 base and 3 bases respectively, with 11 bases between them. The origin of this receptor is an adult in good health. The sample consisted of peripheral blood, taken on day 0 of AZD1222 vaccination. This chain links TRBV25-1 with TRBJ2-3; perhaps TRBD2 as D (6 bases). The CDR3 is CASSELGGTTDTQYF. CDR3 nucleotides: TGTGCCAGCAGTGAATTGGGGGGAACGACAGATACGCAGTATTTT.